The 22 T cell receptor beta chains below were found in one sample sequenced in a study of neurological immune-mediated disorders. TCRdb re-analysed the 5' RACE reads in MiXCR, keeping a single row per CDR3 protein. The data contain 130,000 or so distinct CDR3 sequences, about 3.4% of them singletons. Sequencing used PBMCs. The receptor source for this set is a woman in her twenties or thirties with multiple sclerosis.

In this sample, this clonotype turned up many times. The rearrangement links TRBV6-2 or TRBV6-3 to TRBJ1-2; no definite D call. V was trimmed by 2 bases and J by 3 bases, leaving 13 bases between them. The CDR3 is made up of 15 amino acids. Germline V gene data show CDR1 as MNHEY and CDR2 as SVGEGT. This chain's CDR3 is CASSYRTDRHYGYTF. CDR3 bases: TGTGCCAGCAGTTACCGAACAGACCGCCACTATGGCTACACCTTC.

In this sample, this clonotype turned up many times. This chain uses TRBV7-2 with TRBJ2-1; D gene ambiguous. This CDR3 is built from 15 residues. V dropped 5 bases and J dropped 2 bases, with 13 bases sitting between them. The V gene's germline CDR1 is SGHTA and CDR2 FQGNSA. In DNA, the CDR3 is TGTGCCAGCAGCCCCCTTCGGGCTACCTACAATGAGCAGTTCTTC. This sequence encodes CASSPLRATYNEQFF.

This clonotype was detected many times. This chain joins TRBV27 and TRBJ2-3; no clear D. Germline V gene sequence: CDR1 MNHEY, CDR2 SMNVEV (reference sequence). There are 14 residues in the CDR3. V lost 4 bases to trimming and J lost 0 bases, with 8 bases between them. The CDR3 reads CASSSTASTDTQYF. CDR3 sequence (DNA): TGTGCCAGCAGTTCCACAGCTAGCACAGATACGCAGTATTTT.

This clonotype was counted many times. The chain recombines TRBV6-5 with TRBJ2-1; no firm D call. This CDR3 is built from 17 residues. The ends were cut back, 3 bases at V and 9 bases at J, with 24 bases in the middle. Germline V gives CDR1 MNHEY, CDR2 SVGAGI. The CDR3 loop reads CASSYRLEGKDTIEQFF. For the CDR3, the DNA is TGTGCCAGCAGTTATAGGCTAGAAGGTAAAGACACGATTGAGCAGTTCTTC.

Concerning this clonotype itself: A much larger clone differs from this one at a single base, so this may be a read error. J is TRBJ1-1 and V is TRBV7-6; D not resolved. This CDR3 is 14 amino acids long. Looked up from germline, CDR1 is SGHVS and CDR2 is FNYEAQ. CDR3 sequence: CANSPRHMNTEAFF. The CDR3 DNA follows: TGTGCCAACAGCCCACGCCACATGAACACTGAAGCTTTCTTT.

This clonotype has a count of ten or more. This sequence joins TRBV5-1 and TRBJ1-1, with 7 positions matching TRBD1. Germline V CDR1 and CDR2: SGHRS, YFSETQ. The length of the CDR3 is 13 residues. After removal of 5 bases from V and 7 bases from J, the junction contained 8 bases not matched to a gene. CDR3 sequence reads: CASRTGADNEAFF. CDR3 nucleotide sequence: TGCGCCAGCAGAACAGGGGCCGATAATGAAGCTTTCTTT.

This clonotype was seen ten or more times. This sequence joins TRBV4-3 and TRBJ2-7, with TRBD1 matching 8 bases. The V gene end was trimmed by 0 bases and the J gene end by 1 base; junction bases not matched to a gene: 11. The CDR3 is made up of 18 amino acids. From germline, CDR1 is LGHNA and CDR2 YSLEER. Written as DNA, the CDR3 is TGCGCCAGCAGCCAAGATTACGGGCCGCAGGGGGCTTCCTACGAGCAGTACTTC. Its protein product is CASSQDYGPQGASYEQYF.

This clonotype was counted ten times or more. The rearrangement joins TRBV5-1 to TRBJ1-6; 9 bases fit TRBD1. The germline CDR1 and CDR2 sequences are SGHRS and YFSETQ. CDR3 length: 17 residues. The J segment lost 5 bases and the V segment lost 4 bases, leaving 10 bases of the junction unmatched. This CDR3 reads CASSREGRTGDNSPLHF. The CDR3 nucleotides are TGCGCCAGCAGCCGGGAGGGTAGGACAGGGGATAATTCACCCCTCCACTTT. Variable domain in full (rest from reference TRBV5-1 and TRBJ1-6): KAGVTQTPRYLIKTRGQQVTLSCSPISGHRSVSWYQQTPGQGLQFLFEYFSETQRNKGNFPGRFSGRQFSNSRSEMNVSTLELGDSALYLCASSREGRTGDNSPLHFGNGTRLTVT.

Many counts were recorded for this clonotype. The CDR3 is CASSPRQGLNQPQHF. The CDR3 nucleotides are TGTGCCAGCAGCCCGCGACAGGGCCTTAATCAGCCCCAGCATTTT. This chain joins TRBV7-2 and TRBJ1-5, with 7 bases identical to TRBD1. The germline gives CDR1 SGHTA, CDR2 FQGNSA. V trimming: 5 bases; J trimming: 4 bases; junction bases outside the gene matches: 8. The CDR3 consists of 15 residues.

This clonotype was picked up many times. The chain carries TRBV5-6 and TRBJ1-2; D is perhaps TRBD1 (6 bases). V gave up 4 bases and J gave up 7 bases, with 14 bases separating them. Germline-derived CDR1 and CDR2 are SGHDT and YYEEEE. This CDR3 region has 13 residues. The CDR3 DNA reads TGTGCCAGCAGCCCCGACAGGTTTGGTGGCTACACCTTC. This encodes CASSPDRFGGYTF. Looking up the rest from reference TRBV5-6 and TRBJ1-2 gives the full variable domain: DAGVTQSPTHLIKTRGQQVTLRCSPKSGHDTVSWYQQALGQGPQFIFQYYEEEERQRGNFPDRFSGHQFPNYSSELNVNALLLGDSALYLCASSPDRFGGYTFGSGTRLTVV.

This clonotype has a handful of counts. The chain recombines TRBV18 with TRBJ2-5; D is unclear. This CDR3 region has 15 residues. The germline CDR1 and CDR2 sequences are KGHSH and LQKENI. V lost 0 bases and J lost 5, with 13 bases in between. In DNA form, the CDR3 reads TGTGCCAGCTCACCACCGAGCGCGGCACGGGAGACCCAGTACTTC. The encoded protein is CASSPPSAARETQYF.

This clonotype was recorded many times. The chain couples TRBV2 to TRBJ1-2; TRBD1 is a possible D gene (5 bases). The germline V gene encodes CDR1 SNHLY and CDR2 FYNNEI. This CDR3 has 13 residues. Trimming took 7 bases from V and 5 from J, leaving 14 bases between them. The CDR3 loop reads CASTLLRGYGYTF. CDR3 nucleotides: TGTGCCAGCACCCTCCTGCGGGGGTATGGCTACACCTTC.

This clonotype was seen at least ten times. The chain uses TRBV5-1 and TRBJ2-7; TRBD2 is a possible D gene (8 bases). The CDR3 has 15 residues. Germline CDR1 SGHRS, CDR2 YFSETQ. Trimming took 4 bases from V and 5 from J, leaving 19 bases between them. The CDR3 nucleotides read TGCGCCAGCAGCCCGGGGGGGGACAGTTCCCACGAGCAGTACTTC. Protein: CASSPGGDSSHEQYF.

This clonotype was counted ten times or more. The V call is TRBV12-3 or TRBV12-4, the J call TRBJ2-1; D gene ambiguous. Between the trimmed V and J ends, which lost 4 bases and 9 bases, there was a span of 4 bases. The CDR3 totals 10 residues. DNA for the CDR3: TGTGCCAGCAGTTGGGGTGAGCAGTTCTTC. It is translated as CASSWGEQFF.

This clonotype was counted ten times or more. The V and J genes are TRBV7-9 and TRBJ2-5, with TRBD1 identical over 7 bases. J gave up 1 base and V 3 bases, and 5 bases lay outside the gene matches. The length of the CDR3 is 15 residues. Germline CDR1 and CDR2: SEHNR and FQNEAQ (reference sequence). The DNA for the CDR3 is TGTGCCAGCAGCTTGGGACAGACTACCCAAGAGACCCAGTACTTC. This sequence encodes CASSLGQTTQETQYF.

This clonotype has a count of ten or more. The rearrangement joins TRBV2 to TRBJ1-4, with D tentatively TRBD1 (5 bases). Germline-derived CDR1 and CDR2 are SNHLY and FYNNEI. Trimming left V 7 bases short and J 0 bases short, with 9 bases between. The CDR3 length is 14 residues. The CDR3 coding sequence is TGTGCCAGCACCAGACAGACAACTAATGAAAAACTGTTTTTT. It encodes CASTRQTTNEKLFF.

This clonotype was seen at least ten times. This chain connects TRBV29-1 to TRBJ2-5; D uncertain. Germline-derived CDR1 and CDR2 are SQVTM and ANQGSEA. This CDR3 spans 11 amino acids. V lost 5 bases to trimming and J lost 1 base, with 5 bases between them. This chain's CDR3 is CSVRPQETQYF. The CDR3, as DNA: TGCAGCGTTCGGCCCCAAGAGACCCAGTACTTC. Full variable domain (outside the CDR3, taken from reference TRBV29-1 and TRBJ2-5): SAVISQKPSRDICQRGTSLTIQCQVDSQVTMMFWYRQQPGQSLTLIATANQGSEATYESGFVIDKFPISRPNLTFSTLTVSNMSPEDSSIYLCSVRPQETQYFGPGTRLLVL.

This clonotype was seen at least ten times. The chain has TRBV7-2 and TRBJ2-5; possible D gene TRBD2, 6 bases. CDR3 length equals 15 residues. The germline CDR1 and CDR2 sequences are SGHTA and FQGNSA. Trimming cost V 1 base and J 4 bases, with 13 bases left between them. This chain's CDR3 is CASSLGRGTGETQYF. The CDR3 DNA reads as TGTGCCAGCAGCTTAGGGCGGGGAACCGGAGAGACCCAGTACTTC.

The chain joins TRBV29-1 to TRBJ2-3; D is undetermined. V was trimmed by 4 bases and J by 5 bases, leaving 13 bases between them. Germline V CDR1 and CDR2: SQVTM, ANQGSEA. The CDR3 runs to 13 residues. The DNA of the CDR3 is TGCAGCGTTGTCGCAGATTGGGTAGATACGCAGTATTTT. It is translated as CSVVADWVDTQYF.

This clonotype was counted a few times. The chain's CDR3 is CASSYSRDSTYEQYF. The CDR3 region has the DNA TGTGCCAGCAGTTACTCCCGGGACAGCACCTACGAGCAGTACTTC. This chain uses TRBV6-5 with TRBJ2-7; TRBD1 matches at 7 bases. This CDR3 comprises 15 residues. Germline values: CDR1 MNHEY, CDR2 SVGAGI. Trimming cost V 0 bases and J 2 bases; bases outside gene matches: 4.

This clonotype was observed at least ten times. The chain joins TRBV5-1 to TRBJ2-2, with a tentative D call TRBD1 (7 bases). Trimming took 3 bases from V and 3 from J, leaving 15 bases between them. Germline CDR1 reads SGHRS; CDR2 reads YFSETQ. The CDR3 consists of 16 residues. The CDR3, as DNA: TGCGCCAGCAGCTATGCGGGACAGCTGGACACCGGGGAGCTGTTTTTT. Translated: CASSYAGQLDTGELFF.

This clonotype was detected only a few times. J is TRBJ2-1 and V is TRBV29-1; D unclear. Trimming took off 6 bases at V and 4 bases at J, with 4 bases between the two ends. Germline CDR1 and CDR2: SQVTM and ANQGSEA. CDR3 length: 10 residues. The CDR3 DNA reads as TGCAGCGTGGGGTACAATGAGCAGTTCTTC. This sequence encodes CSVGYNEQFF.